The clone carrying this T cell receptor (beta chain) was recorded many times. Its specificity is unknown. Trimming pared 1 base from V and 6 bases from J, leaving 19 bases between. Germline V gene sequence: CDR1 LGHNA, CDR2 YNFKEQ. This CDR3 has 18 amino acids. Here immunoSEQ multiplex PCR was the method, and the copy in TCRdb shows in-frame clones only, minus some. This table holds about half a million clones, roughly nine tenths found once. Treatment indicated: roughly 20 received Ad26.COV2.S at low or high dose, single or two shots; roughly five received placebo; per-sample allocation not given. Vaccine and placebo recipients were sampled on day 63 after the first injection. Boston hosted the donor, who was an adult aged 18-55 years. The data were taken from a study of Ad26.COV2.S vaccination and SARS-CoV-2 variants. Study in general: Trial arm assignment for the donor was COV1001 Ad26.COV2.S.

General study findings and limits: Substantial breadth in spike-specific CD8+ and CD4+ T cell responses was reportedly seen after vaccination.

The J gene is TRBJ1-6, the V gene TRBV4-2, with D unclear. This TCR derives from a person between 18 and 65 years old who received the Ad26.COV2.S COVID-19 vaccine or a placebo. The sample in question was peripheral blood, obtained in a trial of Ad26.COV2.S vaccine versus placebo. The CDR3 is CASSQGPRSDDSNSPLHF. As DNA, the CDR3 is TGTGCCAGCAGCCAAGGGCCACGGAGTGACGATAGTAATTCACCCCTCCACTTT.